These 29 T cell receptor beta chains came from one sample sequenced in a study of tissue T cells after allogeneic stem cell transplantation. Clones were read by immunoSEQ multiplex PCR, and TCRdb kept only the in-frame ones, dropping some. The sample has under 7,500 clones; around 48% are singletons. Documented time point: mouse harvest day 7 after allogeneic transplant. Mouse grafts combined 10^7 T-cell-depleted bone marrow cells with 10^6 splenic CD5+ T cells. Input material: gut tissue. The receptor set was obtained from a female BALB/c mouse given C57BL/6 T cells with graft-versus-host disease after an allogeneic hematopoietic cell transplant.

This clone has only a few counts. Gene names are the mouse ones. The read ends 1 residue shy of where the CDR3 ends; the end is completed using the germline J gene. J is TRBJ2-7 and V is TRBV17; 9 bases align to TRBD1. This CDR3 has 15 residues. V shed 0 bases, J shed 2 bases, and the junction held 2 bases outside the gene matches. Germline values: CDR1 MNHDT, CDR2 YYDKIL. Partial CDR3 DNA: TGTGCTAGCAGTAGAGATCGACAGGGGGCCTATGAACAGTAC. Protein sequence: CASSRDRQGAYEQY. The whole CDR3 reads CASSRDRQGAYEQYF.

On this clone: Mouse names are used for the genes. The read terminates 1 residue ahead of where the CDR3 ends, so the germline J gene completes it. The chain links TRBV3 to TRBJ2-1; 7 bases agree with TRBD2. The CDR3 loop spans 14 amino acids. The V gene end was trimmed by 5 bases and the J gene end by 3 bases; junction bases not matched to a gene: 4. CDR1 and CDR2 from the germline V gene are SNHLY and FYNGKV (reference sequence). CDR3 sequence reads: CASSPGGSYAEQFF. The covered CDR3 bases are TGTGCCAGCAGCCCTGGGGGATCCTATGCTGAGCAGTTC.

As to this clone: The gene names here belong to mouse. The DNA ends 1 residue before the CDR3 does, and the rest of the CDR3 is filled in from the germline J gene. The chain is built from TRBV3 and TRBJ2-1, with D perhaps TRBD1 or TRBD2 (6 bases each). Trimming removed 2 bases at V and 6 bases at J, with 8 bases between. This CDR3 has 13 amino acids. Germline CDR1 and CDR2: SNHLY and FYNGKV (reference sequence). The CDR3 spells CASSLTGAAEQFF. The sequenced part of the CDR3 DNA is TGTGCCAGCAGCTTAACGGGGGCTGCTGAGCAGTTC. Variable domain in full (rest from reference TRBV3 and TRBJ2-1): GPKVLQIPSHQIIDMGQMVTLNCDPVSNHLYFYWYKQILGQQMEFLVNFYNGKVMEKSKLFKDQFSVERPDGSYFTLKIQPTALEDSAVYFCASSLTGAAEQFFGPGTRLTVL.

With regard to this clone: Any gene name here is a mouse gene name. The CDR3 is cut off 1 residue early in the read; its end comes from the germline J gene. This chain joins TRBV3 and TRBJ2-7; TRBD1 matches 8 bases. V shed 6 bases and J 6 bases; nucleotides not matched to a gene: 4. This CDR3 has 12 residues. Germline lookup yields CDR1 SNHLY and CDR2 FYNGKV (reference sequence). The CDR3: CASSRTGGEQYF. CDR3 DNA, as far as it was read: TGTGCCAGCAGTCGAACAGGGGGTGAACAGTAC.

With respect to this clone: Gene and germline names: mouse. Read data end 1 residue before the CDR3 end; the end is taken from the germline J gene. V is TRBV12-1 and J is TRBJ2-3; 7 bases map to TRBD1. Germline V gene data show CDR1 as SGHSN and CDR2 as HYEKVE. After removal of 4 bases from V and 0 bases from J, the junction contained 3 bases not matched to a gene. There are 14 residues in the CDR3. The CDR3 is CASSRQGSAETLYF. The CDR3 DNA, read in part, is TGTGCCAGCTCACGACAGGGTAGTGCAGAAACGCTGTAT.

On this clone: The germline and genes are mouse ones. The read stops 1 residue short of the end of the CDR3; the missing end is completed from the germline J gene. The V call is TRBV5, the J call TRBJ2-1, with 10 bases that match TRBD1. The CDR3 runs to 15 residues. Trimming at V came to 4 bases and at J to 6 bases, leaving 6 bases not matched to a gene. The V gene's germline CDR1 is LGHNA and CDR2 YNLKQL (reference sequence). The CDR3 here is CASSPGTGVGAEQFF. The DNA read from the CDR3 is TGTGCCAGCAGCCCCGGGACAGGGGTGGGTGCTGAGCAGTTC.

This clone has a handful of counts. Mouse gene names apply. The DNA ends 1 residue before the CDR3 does, and the rest of the CDR3 is filled in from the germline J gene. This rearrangement joins TRBV26 to TRBJ2-1; TRBD1 aligns across 7 bases. Trimming cost V 2 bases and J 3 bases; bases outside gene matches: 1. The CDR3 is 14 residues long. Germline lookup yields CDR1 KGHPV and CDR2 FQNQEV (reference sequence). CDR3 DNA (partial): TGTGCCAGCAGTCTGGACAGGGTCTATGCTGAGCAGTTC. It is translated as CASSLDRVYAEQF. The whole CDR3 protein is CASSLDRVYAEQFF. Looking up the rest from reference TRBV26 and TRBJ2-1 gives the full variable domain: NSKVIQTPRYLVKGQGQKAKMRCIPEKGHPVVFWYQQNKNNEFKFLINFQNQEVLQQIDMTEKRFSAECPSNSPCSLEIQSSEAGDSALYLCASSLDRVYAEQFFGPGTRLTVL.

As regards this clone: Gene and germline names: mouse. CDR3 bases read: TGTGCCAGCGGTGAGAGGGGACTGGGGGGGCGATATGCTGAGCAGTTC. Amino acids: CASGERGLGGRYAEQF. The full-length CDR3 reads as CASGERGLGGRYAEQFF. V usage is TRBV13-2 and J usage is TRBJ2-1; 14 bases map to TRBD2. The CDR3 is cut off 1 residue early in the read; its end comes from the germline J gene. Trimming at V came to 2 bases and at J to 4 bases, leaving 5 bases not matched to a gene. This CDR3 contains 17 residues. In germline, CDR1 is NNHNN, CDR2 SYGAGS (reference sequence).

Concerning this clone itself: The gene names given are mouse names. The read falls 1 residue short of the CDR3 end, and the missing part is taken from the germline J gene. V usage is TRBV31 and J usage is TRBJ1-5; TRBD1 matches 10 bases. From germline, CDR1 is GKSSPN and CDR2 SITVG. The CDR3 extends over 16 amino acids. Trimming removed 1 base from V and 0 bases from J; junction bases left unmatched: 3. The sequenced CDR3 bases are TGTGCCTGGAGTCGAGGACAGGGGGATAACAACCAGGCTCCGCTT. This encodes CAWSRGQGDNNQAPL. The whole CDR3 protein reads CAWSRGQGDNNQAPLF.

This clone is labeled as large. The listed genes are named as in mouse. The CDR3 protein is CASRQHNNQAPLF. The covered CDR3 bases are TGTGCAAGCAGACAGCATAACAACCAGGCTCCGCTT. This chain links TRBV16 with TRBJ1-5; no firm D call. The read comes to an end 1 residue before the CDR3 does, leaving the germline J gene to fill in the end. Per the germline V gene, CDR1 is SGHSA and CDR2 is FRNQAP. Trimming cost V 6 bases and J 0 bases, with 6 bases left between them. The length of the CDR3 is 13 residues. The full variable domain, rest sourced from reference TRBV16 and TRBJ1-5, is NAGVIQTPRHKVTGKGQEATLWCEPISGHSAVFWYRQTIVQGLEFLTYFRNQAPIDDSGMPKERFSAQMPNQSHSTLKIQSTQPQDSAVYLCASRQHNNQAPLFGEGTRLSVL.

This clone was picked up a small number of times. Mouse gene names apply. The read ends 1 residue early relative to the CDR3; the germline J gene fills the gap. The V call is TRBV16, the J call TRBJ2-7; D not certain. The V end was cut by 5 bases, the J end by 4 bases, with 3 bases between. Germline CDR1 is SGHSA and CDR2 is FRNQAP. The CDR3 length is 10 residues. Incomplete CDR3 DNA: TGTGCAAGCAGCCGTTATGAACAGTAC. Translation: CASSRYEQY. The full CDR3 reads CASSRYEQYF.

The count of this clone is one. The genes are named according to mouse. The CDR3 end falls 1 residue outside the read, so it is completed with the germline J gene. V usage is TRBV26 and J usage is TRBJ1-6; 7 bases are shared with TRBD1. TRBJ1-6 is annotated as an ORF whose role is uncertain. Germline loops: CDR1 KGHPV, CDR2 FQNQEV (reference sequence). J lost 3 bases, V lost 5 bases, and 4 bases had no gene match. The CDR3 sequence is 15 residues long. CDR3 DNA, as far as it was read: TGTGCCAGCAGTGCACAGGGGCGCTATAATTCGCCCCTCTAC. It yields the protein CASSAQGRYNSPLY. The CDR3, in full, reads CASSAQGRYNSPLYF.

In this sample, this clone turned up a few times. Mouse germline and gene names are used. Read data end 1 residue before the CDR3 end; the end is taken from the germline J gene. V gene TRBV19 combines with J gene TRBJ2-1; 10 bases align to TRBD2. Germline V CDR1 and CDR2: FNHDT, SITEND (reference sequence). V dropped 1 base and J dropped 2; count of bases not matched to a gene: 3. The CDR3 is 16 residues long. The sequenced CDR3 bases are TGTGCCAGCAGTATAAGGCTGGGGGGGCACTATGCTGAGCAGTTC. It specifies CASSIRLGGHYAEQF. Given in full, the CDR3 is CASSIRLGGHYAEQFF.

This clone has only a few counts. Gene and germline names: mouse. The CDR3 end falls 1 residue outside the read, so it is completed with the germline J gene. The J gene is TRBJ1-1, the V gene TRBV26; 11 bases align to TRBD1. The CDR3 runs to 14 residues. V lost 6 bases to trimming and J lost 6 bases; unmatched junction nucleotides: 6. Per germline, CDR1 KGHPV and CDR2 FQNQEV (reference sequence). The covered CDR3 bases are TGTGCCAGCAGCGCCGGGACAGGGGGGCCAGAAGTCTTC. Residues: CASSAGTGGPEVF. Given in full, the CDR3 is CASSAGTGGPEVFF.

With regard to this clone: Mouse gene names apply. The DNA ends 1 residue before the CDR3 does, and the rest of the CDR3 is filled in from the germline J gene. The sample has other DNA sequences that encode this CDR3 too. The chain recombines TRBV13-1 with TRBJ2-7; 8 bases map to TRBD2. V was clipped by 1 base and J by 7 bases; unmatched bases: 7. Germline V gene sequence: CDR1 NSHNY, CDR2 SYGAGN. This CDR3 comprises 14 residues. The covered CDR3 bases are TGTGCCAGCAGTGATAGTGGGGGGGTGGGCGAACAGTAC. It encodes CASSDSGGVGEQY. The CDR3 as a whole reads CASSDSGGVGEQYF.

As for this clone: Genes and germline come from the mouse. CDR3 DNA (partial): TGTGCCAGCAGCTTAGGAGACACCCAGTAC. This translates into CASSLGDTQY. The CDR3 reads in full as CASSLGDTQYF. The chain links TRBV3 to TRBJ2-5; D not resolved. The CDR3 is cut off 1 residue early in the read; its end comes from the germline J gene. The length of the CDR3 is 11 residues. Germline loops: CDR1 SNHLY, CDR2 FYNGKV (reference sequence). V was trimmed by 1 base and J by 5 bases, leaving 1 base between them.

Turning to this clone: Germline and genes here are mouse. The covered CDR3 bases are TGTGCCAGCAGTCTGGGACTGGGGTCTAGTCAAAACACCTTGTAC. Its translation is CASSLGLGSSQNTLY. In full, the CDR3 reads CASSLGLGSSQNTLYF. This rearrangement joins TRBV26 to TRBJ2-4; 9 bases agree with TRBD2. Coverage ceases 1 residue before the CDR3 finishes, and the germline J gene fills in the end. Unmatched junction bases numbered 3, after V lost 2 bases and J lost 0 bases. The germline gives CDR1 KGHPV, CDR2 FQNQEV (reference sequence). This CDR3 is 16 amino acids long.

This clone was counted a few times. Here the gene names and germline are mouse. The CDR3 end falls 1 residue outside the read, so it is completed with the germline J gene. Distinct nucleotide sequences in the sample also encode this CDR3. This chain connects TRBV26 to TRBJ1-6, with D unclear. TRBJ1-6 is an open reading frame whose function is uncertain. Germline V gene data show CDR1 as KGHPV and CDR2 as FQNQEV (reference sequence). The CDR3 contains 13 residues. V was pared by 2 bases and J by 3 bases, with 2 bases between. This chain's CDR3 is CASSLDYNSPLYF. Partial CDR3 DNA: TGTGCCAGCAGTCTGGACTATAATTCGCCCCTCTAC.

Concerning this clone: Mouse names are used for the genes. This CDR3 reads CASSLGPPNTGQLYF. CDR3 DNA, as far as it was read: TGTGCCAGCAGTCTGGGGCCCCCAAACACCGGGCAGCTCTAC. The chain carries TRBV26 and TRBJ2-2; no reliable D call. The CDR3 extends 1 residue past the end of the read, so its final part is completed from the germline J gene. The CDR3 loop spans 15 amino acids. The germline CDR1 and CDR2 sequences are KGHPV and FQNQEV (reference sequence). Trimming pared 2 bases from V and 0 bases from J, leaving 7 bases between. Together with reference TRBV26 and TRBJ2-2, the CDR3 gives the full variable domain: NSKVIQTPRYLVKGQGQKAKMRCIPEKGHPVVFWYQQNKNNEFKFLINFQNQEVLQQIDMTEKRFSAECPSNSPCSLEIQSSEAGDSALYLCASSLGPPNTGQLYFGEGSKLTVL.

The table lists this clone with a few counts. The gene names given are mouse names. The CDR3 end falls 1 residue outside the read, so it is completed with the germline J gene. The gene calls are TRBV26 and TRBJ2-7; 10 nucleotides match TRBD1. The CDR3 totals 15 residues. J gave up 0 bases and V 2 bases, and 1 base lay outside the gene matches. CDR1 and CDR2 from the germline V gene are KGHPV and FQNQEV (reference sequence). The CDR3 is CASSLGTGDSYEQYF. The CDR3 bases that were read are TGTGCCAGCAGTCTGGGGACAGGGGACTCCTATGAACAGTAC. Using reference TRBV26 and TRBJ2-7 for the parts outside the CDR3, the full variable domain is NSKVIQTPRYLVKGQGQKAKMRCIPEKGHPVVFWYQQNKNNEFKFLINFQNQEVLQQIDMTEKRFSAECPSNSPCSLEIQSSEAGDSALYLCASSLGTGDSYEQYFGPGTRLTVL.

As to this clone: Here the gene names and germline are mouse. Sequencing ends 1 residue short of the CDR3 end; the germline J gene provides the rest. This chain connects TRBV26 to TRBJ2-4; D remains unclear. Trimming left V 0 bases short and J 1 base short, with 11 bases between. The length of the CDR3 is 16 residues. Germline values: CDR1 KGHPV, CDR2 FQNQEV (reference sequence). The CDR3 DNA, read in part, is TGTGCCAGCAGTCTGTCAAGAACAGTAGGTCAAAACACCTTGTAC. Residues: CASSLSRTVGQNTLY. The whole CDR3 region reads CASSLSRTVGQNTLYF.

This clone was picked up a small number of times. The gene symbols are mouse symbols. The read terminates 1 residue ahead of where the CDR3 ends, so the germline J gene completes it. V and J are TRBV16 and TRBJ2-4; D is uncertain. The V gene lost 0 bases and the J gene lost 2 bases, with 3 bases spanning the gap. Germline CDR1 is SGHSA and CDR2 is FRNQAP. This CDR3 comprises 13 residues. The CDR3 spells CASSLEVQNTLYF. The CDR3 DNA, read in part, is TGTGCAAGCAGCTTAGAGGTTCAAAACACCTTGTAC.

With respect to this clone: The gene names given are mouse names. Read sequence stops 1 residue before the CDR3 end, and the germline J gene provides the missing end. The chain uses TRBV31 and TRBJ2-2, with unresolved D. The CDR3 is made up of 13 amino acids. Germline values: CDR1 GKSSPN, CDR2 SITVG. V dropped 3 bases and J dropped 5 bases, with 10 bases sitting between them. The sequenced CDR3 bases are TGTGCCTGGAGCCACGCAGAAACCGGGCAGCTCTAC. It codes for CAWSHAETGQLY. The whole CDR3 reads CAWSHAETGQLYF.

This clone was seen a handful of times. The gene names here belong to mouse. Sequencing ends 1 residue short of the CDR3 end; the germline J gene provides the rest. The V call is TRBV31, the J call TRBJ1-2; D remains unclear. The CDR3 runs 13 residues. V lost 3 bases, J lost 0 bases, and 8 bases lay in between. CDR1 and CDR2 from the germline V gene are GKSSPN and SITVG. Incomplete CDR3 DNA: TGTGCCTGGAGCCGGACTTCAAACTCCGACTACACC. Protein product: CAWSRTSNSDYT. The CDR3 in its entirety is CAWSRTSNSDYTF.

The table lists this clone with a few counts. Each gene name is a mouse one. The CDR3 extends 1 residue past the end of the read, so its final part is completed from the germline J gene. The chain carries TRBV26 and TRBJ2-7; 9 nucleotides match TRBD1. The CDR3 spans 13 residues. Germline CDR1 reads KGHPV; CDR2 reads FQNQEV (reference sequence). Trimming took 4 bases from V and 4 from J; bases not matched to a gene: 2. The CDR3: CASSPGTGYEQYF. The sequenced part of the CDR3 DNA is TGTGCCAGCAGTCCCGGGACAGGGTATGAACAGTAC.

There are a few counts of this clone. Here the gene names and germline are mouse. The CDR3 loop reads CASGDMGKGTEVFF. The sequenced CDR3 bases are TGTGCCAGCGGTGATATGGGGAAGGGCACAGAAGTCTTC. The chain has TRBV13-2 and TRBJ1-1; D not certain. Sequencing ends 1 residue short of the CDR3 end; the germline J gene provides the rest. The germline CDR1 and CDR2 sequences are NNHNN and SYGAGS (reference sequence). Trimming cost V 1 base and J 4 bases, with 11 bases left between them. The CDR3 length is 14 residues.

As regards this clone: Gene names and germline refer to mouse. Sequencing ends 1 residue short of the CDR3 end; the germline J gene provides the rest. J is TRBJ2-2 and V is TRBV26, with 7 bases fitting TRBD1. The J segment lost 0 bases and the V segment lost 6 bases, leaving 4 bases of the junction unmatched. The germline V gene has CDR1 KGHPV and CDR2 FQNQEV (reference sequence). The length of the CDR3 is 15 residues. This CDR3 is CASSDGTANTGQLYF. The CDR3 DNA, read in part, is TGTGCCAGCAGCGACGGGACAGCAAACACCGGGCAGCTCTAC.

The table lists this clone with a few counts. Genes and germline are mouse. Coverage ceases 1 residue before the CDR3 finishes, and the germline J gene fills in the end. The rearrangement links TRBV19 to TRBJ1-1; TRBD1 agrees at 8 bases. Germline trimming cut 0 bases from V and 4 bases from J; bases unmatched to any gene: 2. This CDR3 has 14 amino acids. Germline CDR1 FNHDT, CDR2 SITEND (reference sequence). The CDR3 DNA, read in part, is TGTGCCAGCAGTATAGACAGGGGGAGCACAGAAGTCTTC. Its translation is CASSIDRGSTEVF. The complete CDR3 protein is CASSIDRGSTEVFF. Full variable domain (missing parts from reference TRBV19 and TRBJ1-1): GGIITQTPKFLIGQEGQKLTLKCQQNFNHDTMYWYRQDSGKGLRLIYYSITENDLQKGDLSEGYDASREKKSSFSLTVTSAQKNEMAVFLCASSIDRGSTEVFFGKGTRLTVV.

This clone is judged large. Gene names and germline refer to mouse. The CDR3 end falls 1 residue outside the read, so it is completed with the germline J gene. The chain uses TRBV15 and TRBJ2-7; 9 bases map to TRBD2. Per the germline V gene, CDR1 is SGHND and CDR2 is FRSKSL. Trimming took 3 bases from V and 6 from J; bases not matched to a gene: 6. The CDR3 length is 14 residues. The CDR3 loop reads CASSFKTGGLEQYF. Incomplete CDR3 DNA: TGTGCCAGCAGTTTCAAGACTGGGGGTCTTGAACAGTAC.